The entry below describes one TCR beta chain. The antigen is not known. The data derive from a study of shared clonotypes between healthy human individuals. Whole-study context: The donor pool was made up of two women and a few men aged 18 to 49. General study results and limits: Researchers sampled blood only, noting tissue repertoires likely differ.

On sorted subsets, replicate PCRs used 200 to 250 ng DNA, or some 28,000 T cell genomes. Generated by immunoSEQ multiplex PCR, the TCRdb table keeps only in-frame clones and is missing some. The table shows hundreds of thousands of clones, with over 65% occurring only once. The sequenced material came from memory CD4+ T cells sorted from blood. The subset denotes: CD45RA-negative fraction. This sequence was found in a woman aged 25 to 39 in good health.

CDR3 in DNA: TGTGCCAGCAGCTTTGGCAGGGGGCATGAGACCCAGTACTTC. This sequence encodes CASSFGRGHETQYF. The chain links TRBV7-2 to TRBJ2-5, with 8 bases matching TRBD1. This CDR3 is 14 amino acids long. With 3 bases clipped from V and 5 bases from J, the junction kept 5 bases outside the gene matches. Germline V lookup: CDR1 SGHTA, CDR2 FQGNSA.